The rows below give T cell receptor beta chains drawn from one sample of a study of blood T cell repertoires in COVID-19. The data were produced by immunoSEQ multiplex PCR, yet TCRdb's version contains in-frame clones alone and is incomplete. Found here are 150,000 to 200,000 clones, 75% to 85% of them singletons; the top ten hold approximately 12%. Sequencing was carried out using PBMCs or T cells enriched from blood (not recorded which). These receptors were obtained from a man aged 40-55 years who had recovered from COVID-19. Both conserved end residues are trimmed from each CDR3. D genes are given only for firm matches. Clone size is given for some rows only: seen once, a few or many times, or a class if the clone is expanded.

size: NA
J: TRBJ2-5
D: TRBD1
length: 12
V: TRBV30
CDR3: AWSPGQGDKTQY

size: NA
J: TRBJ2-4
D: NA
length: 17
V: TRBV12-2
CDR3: ASRPSGTGFYLAKNIQY

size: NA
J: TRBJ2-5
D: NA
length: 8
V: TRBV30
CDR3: AWRRETQY

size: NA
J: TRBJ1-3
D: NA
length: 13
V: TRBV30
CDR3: AWSFPGTRGNTIY

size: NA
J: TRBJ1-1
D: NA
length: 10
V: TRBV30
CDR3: AWSWGLTEAF

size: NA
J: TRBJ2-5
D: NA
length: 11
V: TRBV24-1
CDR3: ATSRQGGETQY

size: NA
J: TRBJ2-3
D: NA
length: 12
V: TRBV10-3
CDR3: ATGWGESTDTQY

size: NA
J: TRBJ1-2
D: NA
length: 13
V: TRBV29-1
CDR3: SVESLTASNYGYT

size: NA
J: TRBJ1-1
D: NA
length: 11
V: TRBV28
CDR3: AAVFTAGTEAF

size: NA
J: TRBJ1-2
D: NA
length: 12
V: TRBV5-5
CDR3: ASSLEGVDGPST

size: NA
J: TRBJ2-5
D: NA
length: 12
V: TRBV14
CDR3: ASSQEYSQETQY

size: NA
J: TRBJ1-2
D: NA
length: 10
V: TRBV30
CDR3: AWSRGGDGYT

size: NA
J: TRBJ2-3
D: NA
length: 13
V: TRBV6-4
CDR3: ASSDRAGGTDTQY

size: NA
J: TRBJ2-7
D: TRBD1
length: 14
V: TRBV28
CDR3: ASSLPPGQGYDEQY

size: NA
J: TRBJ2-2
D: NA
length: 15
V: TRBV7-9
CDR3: ASSLGSGVTNTGELF

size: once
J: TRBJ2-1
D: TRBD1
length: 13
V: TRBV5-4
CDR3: ASKIDRETDRQQF

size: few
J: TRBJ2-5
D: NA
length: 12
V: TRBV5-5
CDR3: ASSLDRVQETQY

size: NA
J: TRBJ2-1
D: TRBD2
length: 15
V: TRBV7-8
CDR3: ASSSSVAGGSWNEQF

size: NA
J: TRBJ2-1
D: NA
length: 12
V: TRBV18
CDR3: ASKTGSRNNEQF

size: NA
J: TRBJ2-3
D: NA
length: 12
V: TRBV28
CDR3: ASSDPLAPDTQY

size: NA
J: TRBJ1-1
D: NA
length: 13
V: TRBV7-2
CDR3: ASSLLGQGNTEAF

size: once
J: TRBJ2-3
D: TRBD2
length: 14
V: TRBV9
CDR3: ASSPAIAGGADTQY

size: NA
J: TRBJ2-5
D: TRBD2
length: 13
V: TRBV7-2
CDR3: ASSSLAVLQETQY

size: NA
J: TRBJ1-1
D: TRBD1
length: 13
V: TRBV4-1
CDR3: ASSSGQGKNTEAF

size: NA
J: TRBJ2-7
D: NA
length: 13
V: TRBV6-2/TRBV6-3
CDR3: ASSYRLLATYEQY

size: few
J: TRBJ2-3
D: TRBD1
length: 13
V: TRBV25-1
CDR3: ASSDPGQGTDTQY

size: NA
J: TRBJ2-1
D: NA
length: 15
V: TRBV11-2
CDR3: ASSLVGLRSSYNEQF

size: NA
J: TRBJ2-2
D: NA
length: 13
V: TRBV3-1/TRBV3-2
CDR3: ASSHVGLETGELF

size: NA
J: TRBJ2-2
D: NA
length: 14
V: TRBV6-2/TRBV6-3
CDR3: ASSSFRTVNTGELF

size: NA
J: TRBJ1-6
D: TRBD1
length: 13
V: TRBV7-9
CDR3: ASSLQGGLSSPLH

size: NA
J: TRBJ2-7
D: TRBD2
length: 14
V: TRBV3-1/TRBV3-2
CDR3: ASSQVGSGSEHEQY

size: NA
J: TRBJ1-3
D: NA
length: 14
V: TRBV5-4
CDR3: ASSLGQSSSGNTIY

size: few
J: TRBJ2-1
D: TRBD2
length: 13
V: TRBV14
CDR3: ASSQNSGRLNEQF

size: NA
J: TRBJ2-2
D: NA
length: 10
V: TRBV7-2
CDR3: ASSTSTGELF

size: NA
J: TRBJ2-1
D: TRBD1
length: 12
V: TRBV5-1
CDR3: ASSLGTGANEQF

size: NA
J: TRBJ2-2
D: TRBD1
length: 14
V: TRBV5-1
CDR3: ASSPTTGIDTGELF

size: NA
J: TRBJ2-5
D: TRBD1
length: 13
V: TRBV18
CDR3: ASSPADRGQETQY

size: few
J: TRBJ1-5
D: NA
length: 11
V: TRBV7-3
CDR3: ASSLDFNQPQH

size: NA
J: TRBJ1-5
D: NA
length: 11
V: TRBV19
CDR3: ASSVISNQPQH

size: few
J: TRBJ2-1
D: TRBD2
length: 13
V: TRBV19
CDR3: ASKVAGAGYNEQF

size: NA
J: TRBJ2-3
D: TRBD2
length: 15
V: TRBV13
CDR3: ASSFRGLGGSRDTQY

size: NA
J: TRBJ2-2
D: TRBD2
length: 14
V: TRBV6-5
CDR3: ASSYSTSGTTGELF

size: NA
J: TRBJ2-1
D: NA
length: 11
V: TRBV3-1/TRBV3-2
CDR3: ASSQDLAVEQF

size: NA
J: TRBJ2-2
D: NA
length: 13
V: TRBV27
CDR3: ASSFGGRDAGELF

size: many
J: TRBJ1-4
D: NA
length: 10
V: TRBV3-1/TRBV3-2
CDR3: ASSRSGEKLF

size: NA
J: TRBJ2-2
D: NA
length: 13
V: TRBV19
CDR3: ASRPGHSNTGELF

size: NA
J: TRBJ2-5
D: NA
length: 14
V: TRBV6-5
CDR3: ASSYGTAYGGETQY

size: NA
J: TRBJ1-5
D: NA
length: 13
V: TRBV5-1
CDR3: ASSLGDSKAQPQH

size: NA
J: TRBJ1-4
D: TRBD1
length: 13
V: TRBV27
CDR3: ASSSQLSGGGKLF

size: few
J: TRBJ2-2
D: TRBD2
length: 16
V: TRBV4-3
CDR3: ASSQSKAGGPSDGELF

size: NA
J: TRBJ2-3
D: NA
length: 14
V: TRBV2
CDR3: ASSALDSVKSDTQY

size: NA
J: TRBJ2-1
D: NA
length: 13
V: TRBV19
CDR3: ASSFLRDRPNEQF

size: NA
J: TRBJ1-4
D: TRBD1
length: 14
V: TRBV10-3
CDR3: AISETGQGRGEKLF

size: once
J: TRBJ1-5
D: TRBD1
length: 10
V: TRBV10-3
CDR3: AIQGAGQPQH

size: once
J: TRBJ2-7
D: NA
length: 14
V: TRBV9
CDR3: ASSPQQAGQGYEQY

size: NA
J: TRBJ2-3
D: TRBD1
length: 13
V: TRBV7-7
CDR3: ASSPRTGATDTQY

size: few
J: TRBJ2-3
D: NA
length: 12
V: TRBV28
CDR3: ASSLLGVPDTQY